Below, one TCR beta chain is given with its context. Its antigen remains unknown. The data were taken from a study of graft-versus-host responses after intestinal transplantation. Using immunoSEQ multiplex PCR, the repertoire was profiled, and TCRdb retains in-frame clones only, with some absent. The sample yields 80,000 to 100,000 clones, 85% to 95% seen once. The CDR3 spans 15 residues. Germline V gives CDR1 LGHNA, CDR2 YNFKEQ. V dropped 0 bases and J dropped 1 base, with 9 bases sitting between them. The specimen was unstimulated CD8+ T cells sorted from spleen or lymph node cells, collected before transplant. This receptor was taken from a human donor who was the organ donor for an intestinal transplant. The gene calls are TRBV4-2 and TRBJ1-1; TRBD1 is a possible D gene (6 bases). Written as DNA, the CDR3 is TGTGCCAGCAGCCAAGATCAGGGGTGGAACACTGAAGCTTTCTTT. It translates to CASSQDQGWNTEAFF.